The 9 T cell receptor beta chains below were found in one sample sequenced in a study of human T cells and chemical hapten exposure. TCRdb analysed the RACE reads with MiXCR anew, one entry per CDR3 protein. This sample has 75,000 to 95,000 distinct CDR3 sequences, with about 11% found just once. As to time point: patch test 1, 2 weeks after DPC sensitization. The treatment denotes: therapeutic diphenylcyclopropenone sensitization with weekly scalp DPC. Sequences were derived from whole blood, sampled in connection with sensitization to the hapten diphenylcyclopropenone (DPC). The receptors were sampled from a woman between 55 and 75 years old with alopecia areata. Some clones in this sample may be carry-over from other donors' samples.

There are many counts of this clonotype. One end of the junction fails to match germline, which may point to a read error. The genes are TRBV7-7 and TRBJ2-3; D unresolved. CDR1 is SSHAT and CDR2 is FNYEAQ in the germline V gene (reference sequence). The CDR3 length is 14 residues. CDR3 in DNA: TGTGCTAGCAGCTTGTATGGGCGCACAGATACGCAGTATTTT. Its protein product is CASSLYGRTDTQYF. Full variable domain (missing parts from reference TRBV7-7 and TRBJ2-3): GAGVSQSPRYKVTKRGQDVTLRCDPISSHATLYWYQQALGQGPEFLTYFNYEAQPDKSGLPSDRFSAERPEGSISTLTIQRTEQRDSAMYRCASSLYGRTDTQYFGPGTRLTVL.

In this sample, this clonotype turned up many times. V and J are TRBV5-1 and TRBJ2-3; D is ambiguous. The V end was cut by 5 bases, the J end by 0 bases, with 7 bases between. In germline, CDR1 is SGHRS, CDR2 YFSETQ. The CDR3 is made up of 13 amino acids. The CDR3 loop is CASRSYSTDTQYF. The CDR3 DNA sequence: TGCGCCAGCAGAAGTTATAGCACAGATACGCAGTATTTT.

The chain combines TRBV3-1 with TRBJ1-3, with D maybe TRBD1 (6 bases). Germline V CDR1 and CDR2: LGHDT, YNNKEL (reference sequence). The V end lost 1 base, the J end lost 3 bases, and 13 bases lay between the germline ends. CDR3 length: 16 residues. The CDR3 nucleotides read TGTGCCAGCAGCCAAGGTTCCGGACAGCTTGGAAACACCATATATTTT. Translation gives CASSQGSGQLGNTIYF. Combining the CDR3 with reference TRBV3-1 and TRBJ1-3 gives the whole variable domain DTAVSQTPKYLVTQMGNDKSIKCEQNLGHDTMYWYKQDSKKFLKIMFSYNNKELIINETVPNRFSPKSPDKAHLNLHINSLELGDSAVYFCASSQGSGQLGNTIYFGEGSWLTVV.

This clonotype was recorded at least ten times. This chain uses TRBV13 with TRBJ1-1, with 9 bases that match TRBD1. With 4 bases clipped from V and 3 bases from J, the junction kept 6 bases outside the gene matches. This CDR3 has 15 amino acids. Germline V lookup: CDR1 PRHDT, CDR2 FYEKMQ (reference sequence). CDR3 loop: CASSYYGQGYTEAFF. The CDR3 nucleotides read TGTGCCAGCAGCTATTACGGACAGGGGTACACTGAAGCTTTCTTT.

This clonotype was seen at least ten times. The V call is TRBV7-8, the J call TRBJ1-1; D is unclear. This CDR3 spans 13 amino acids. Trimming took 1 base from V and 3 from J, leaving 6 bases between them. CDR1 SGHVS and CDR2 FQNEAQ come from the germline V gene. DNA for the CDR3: TGTGCCAGCAGCTTAGTTGAGGACACTGAAGCTTTCTTT. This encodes CASSLVEDTEAFF.

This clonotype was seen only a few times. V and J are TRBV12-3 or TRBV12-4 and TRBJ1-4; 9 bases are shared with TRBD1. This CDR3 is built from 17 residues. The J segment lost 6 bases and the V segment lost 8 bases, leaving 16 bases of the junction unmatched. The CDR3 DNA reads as TGTGCCAGCTGTCCGGGACAGGGATTCTGGATGGATGAAAAACTGTTTTTT. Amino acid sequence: CASCPGQGFWMDEKLFF.

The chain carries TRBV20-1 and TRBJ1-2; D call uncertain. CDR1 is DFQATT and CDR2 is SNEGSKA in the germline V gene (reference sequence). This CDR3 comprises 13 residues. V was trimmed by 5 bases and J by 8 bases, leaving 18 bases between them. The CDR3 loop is CSAVLDTPRGYTF. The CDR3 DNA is TGCAGTGCTGTACTTGACACGCCCCGCGGCTACACCTTC.

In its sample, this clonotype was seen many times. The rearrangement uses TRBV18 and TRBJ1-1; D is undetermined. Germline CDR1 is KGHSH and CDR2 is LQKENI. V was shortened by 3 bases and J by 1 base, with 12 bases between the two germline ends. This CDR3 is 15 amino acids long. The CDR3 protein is CASSPPTRGNTEAFF. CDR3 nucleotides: TGTGCCAGCTCACCTCCCACTCGGGGGAACACTGAAGCTTTCTTT.

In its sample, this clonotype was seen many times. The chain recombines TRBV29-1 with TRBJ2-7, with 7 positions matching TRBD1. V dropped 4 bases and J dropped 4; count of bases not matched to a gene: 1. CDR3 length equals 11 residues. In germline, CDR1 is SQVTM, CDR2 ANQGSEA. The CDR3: CSVVRGYEQYF. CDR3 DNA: TGCAGCGTTGTCAGGGGGTACGAGCAGTACTTC.